A selection of T cell receptor beta chains follows, all from one sample in a study of blood T cell repertoires in COVID-19. Clones were sequenced by immunoSEQ multiplex PCR, and TCRdb holds only the in-frame ones, with some missing. The table lists around 330,000 clones, around 89% of them singletons. The sequenced material came from peripheral blood. Receptors were obtained from a woman aged 45-65 years with active or convalescent COVID-19. Each CDR3 is given with its conserved first and last residue. Fields, in order: V gene, clone size, D gene, J gene, CDR3 DNA, CDR3 protein. The D gene is left open where the match is weak. Part of the rows lack a size; the others show once, few, many or a class for expanded clones.

v_gene: TRBV6-1; abundance: few; d_gene: TRBD1; j_gene: TRBJ2-7; CDR3nt: TGTGCCAGCAGTGAGGGACAGGGGATGTACGAGCAGTACTTC; CDR3aa: CASSEGQGMYEQYF
v_gene: TRBV30; abundance: NA; d_gene: NA; j_gene: TRBJ2-2; CDR3nt: TGTGCCTGGAGCTCCCAGAGGGTGTGGACCGGGGAGCTGTTTTTT; CDR3aa: CAWSSQRVWTGELFF
v_gene: TRBV15; abundance: NA; d_gene: TRBD1; j_gene: TRBJ2-7; CDR3nt: TGTGCCACCAGCAGGGACAGGGGTTCCTACGAGCAGTACTTC; CDR3aa: CATSRDRGSYEQYF
v_gene: TRBV5-1; abundance: NA; d_gene: TRBD2; j_gene: TRBJ2-1; CDR3nt: TGCGCCAGCAGCTTGGTCTTGCGGGGGAATTCCTACAATGAGCAGTTCTTC; CDR3aa: CASSLVLRGNSYNEQFF
v_gene: TRBV18; abundance: NA; d_gene: NA; j_gene: TRBJ2-1; CDR3nt: TGTGCCAGCTCACCCAGGACAGAAATTCATGGGAATGAGCAGTTCTTC; CDR3aa: CASSPRTEIHGNEQFF
v_gene: TRBV19; abundance: NA; d_gene: NA; j_gene: TRBJ1-1; CDR3nt: TGTGCCAGTAAGAATCCCGGACAGTACACTGAAGCTTTCTTT; CDR3aa: CASKNPGQYTEAFF
v_gene: TRBV30; abundance: NA; d_gene: NA; j_gene: TRBJ2-2; CDR3nt: TGTGCCTGGAGCCCCGGCCGGACACTGACGAACACCGGGGAGCTGTTTTTT; CDR3aa: CAWSPGRTLTNTGELFF
v_gene: TRBV7-8; abundance: once; d_gene: TRBD1; j_gene: TRBJ2-5; CDR3nt: TGTGCCAGCAGCCGAGGGGACAGGGGCGTGGAGACCCAGTACTTC; CDR3aa: CASSRGDRGVETQYF
v_gene: TRBV10-2; abundance: NA; d_gene: NA; j_gene: TRBJ1-5; CDR3nt: TGCGCCAGCAGCGAATTCTATGGGGGGGCTGATCGACCCCAGCATTTT; CDR3aa: CASSEFYGGADRPQHF
v_gene: TRBV7-2; abundance: NA; d_gene: NA; j_gene: TRBJ2-1; CDR3nt: TGTGCCAGCAGCTTAGCTCTGCAAGTTCGGAGCTACAATGAGCAGTTCTTC; CDR3aa: CASSLALQVRSYNEQFF
v_gene: TRBV6-5; abundance: once; d_gene: NA; j_gene: TRBJ2-6; CDR3nt: TGTGCCAGCAGTATTGCGTCCGGGGCCAACGTCCTGACTTTC; CDR3aa: CASSIASGANVLTF
v_gene: TRBV6-5; abundance: NA; d_gene: TRBD1; j_gene: TRBJ1-6; CDR3nt: TGTGCCACTCGACAGGGTCTAAATAATTCACCCCTCCACTTT; CDR3aa: CATRQGLNNSPLHF